Shown below are 25 T cell receptor beta chains from a single sample sequenced in a study of T cell repertoires in cytomegalovirus infection. TCRdb reprocessed the reads with MiXCR, giving one entry per CDR3 protein. This table has hundreds of thousands of distinct CDR3 sequences, approximately 40% appearing once. The antigens these receptors bind are not known. Sequences were derived from cultured PBMCs, sampled from culture after CMV antigen stimulation. The source is a human donor in good health (CMV status not recorded). Some clones in this sample may be carry-over from other donors' samples.

The chain joins TRBV7-2 to TRBJ1-2, with TRBD1 matching 10 bases. V shed 1 base, J shed 5 bases, and the junction held 4 bases outside the gene matches. The CDR3 consists of 15 residues. Germline lookup yields CDR1 SGHTA and CDR2 FQGNSA. The CDR3: CASSLGQGAFYGYTF. As DNA, the CDR3 is TGTGCCAGCAGCTTAGGACAGGGGGCTTTTTATGGCTACACCTTC.

This clonotype has only a few counts. CDR3 in amino acids: CASSRGGGFDTDTQYF. DNA for the CDR3: TGTGCCAGCAGCCGAGGGGGGGGATTCGACACAGATACGCAGTATTTT. The chain has TRBV7-2 and TRBJ2-3, with a possible D match to TRBD2 (7 bases). The V end was cut by 5 bases, the J end by 2 bases, with 17 bases between. CDR1 and CDR2 from the germline V gene are SGHTA and FQGNSA. This CDR3 spans 16 amino acids.

The gene calls are TRBV6-1 and TRBJ2-7; TRBD2 matches 7 bases. Germline V gives CDR1 MNHNS, CDR2 SASEGT. Trimming removed 1 base from V and 12 bases from J; junction bases left unmatched: 12. The CDR3 consists of 14 residues. This CDR3 reads CASSEGGGVTFRYF. CDR3 nucleotide sequence: TGTGCCAGCAGTGAAGGGGGGGGTGTCACTTTCCGGTACTTC.

The J gene is TRBJ1-5, the V gene TRBV6-8; no reliable D call. The V and J ends lost 7 bases and 7 bases respectively, with 14 bases between them. This CDR3 contains 13 residues. Germline loops: CDR1 MNHGY, CDR2 SAAAGT. This CDR3 is CASKAWVNQPQHF. Written as DNA, the CDR3 is TGTGCCAGCAAGGCATGGGTCAACCAGCCCCAGCATTTT.

This clonotype was seen at least ten times. The chain couples TRBV7-2 to TRBJ2-3; possible D gene TRBD1, 6 bases. The CDR3 totals 13 residues. The germline V gene encodes CDR1 SGHTA and CDR2 FQGNSA. V lost 8 bases and J lost 3, with 12 bases in between. The CDR3 sequence: CASRLGTTDTQYF. The CDR3 DNA follows: TGTGCCAGCCGTTTGGGGACAACAGATACGCAGTATTTT.

The V and J genes are TRBV7-3 and TRBJ2-5; TRBD2 agrees at 7 bases. Germline V gives CDR1 SGHTA, CDR2 FQGTGA. V was clipped by 7 bases and J by 6 bases; unmatched bases: 8. The CDR3 totals 13 residues. The CDR3 loop is CASTQTSLQTQYF. The CDR3, as DNA: TGTGCCAGCACCCAGACTAGCTTGCAGACCCAGTACTTC.

This chain uses TRBV6-2 or TRBV6-3 with TRBJ2-7, with 13 bases that match TRBD2. The CDR3 consists of 17 residues. V was pared by 5 bases and J by 2 bases, with 9 bases of the junction left unmatched. Per the germline V gene, CDR1 is MNHEY and CDR2 is SVGEGT. CDR3 coding DNA: TGTGCCAGCAGTCAGGGAGGACTAGCGGGAGTCCCCTACGAGCAGTACTTC. Amino acid sequence: CASSQGGLAGVPYEQYF.

The V gene is TRBV7-2, the J gene TRBJ2-7; no firm D call. The germline V and J ends were trimmed by 6 bases and 0 bases, with 15 bases remaining between them. Germline CDR1 SGHTA, CDR2 FQGNSA. The CDR3 length is 15 residues. This chain's CDR3 is CASSLTDGNSYEQYF. The CDR3 nucleotides read TGTGCCAGCAGTCTTACTGACGGTAACTCCTACGAGCAGTACTTC.

Written as DNA, the CDR3 is TGTGCCAGCAGCTTAGGGGACATTCCCTACGAGCAGTACTTC. This translates into CASSLGDIPYEQYF. This chain uses TRBV7-9 with TRBJ2-7; perhaps TRBD1 as D (6 bases). The CDR3 runs to 14 residues. V was cut by 1 base and J by 2 bases, with 9 bases left in between. The germline V gene has CDR1 SEHNR and CDR2 FQNEAQ (reference sequence).

The chain joins TRBV4-1 to TRBJ1-2; 7 bases are shared with TRBD1. This CDR3 spans 14 amino acids. Looked up from germline, CDR1 is MGHRA and CDR2 is YSYEKL. The J segment lost 3 bases and the V segment lost 3 bases, leaving 4 bases of the junction unmatched. The CDR3 DNA reads as TGCGCCAGCAGCCACCGACAGGGCGACTATGGCTACACCTTC. Translating gives CASSHRQGDYGYTF.

The chain has TRBV4-1 and TRBJ2-2; 12 bases match TRBD2. Germline lookup yields CDR1 MGHRA and CDR2 YSYEKL. The V and J ends lost 1 base and 8 bases, in that order; junction bases with no gene match: 5. This CDR3 region has 16 residues. CDR3 coding DNA: TGCGCCAGCAGCCAAGGCCTAGCGGGAGGGCCGGGGGAGCTGTTTTTT. This sequence encodes CASSQGLAGGPGELFF.

The V call is TRBV15, the J call TRBJ1-4, with D unresolved. The germline V gene encodes CDR1 LNHNV and CDR2 YYDKDF (reference sequence). With 11 bases removed from V and 0 bases from J, the gap between germline ends came to 16 bases. The CDR3 runs 15 residues. This CDR3 reads CASHQEPSTNEKLFF. DNA for the CDR3: TGTGCCTCTCATCAGGAACCCTCAACTAATGAAAAACTGTTTTTT.

The J gene is TRBJ1-1, the V gene TRBV4-1; no clear D gene. There are 13 residues in the CDR3. V lost 1 base and J lost 9, with 12 bases in between. The V gene's germline CDR1 is MGHRA and CDR2 YSYEKL. This CDR3 is CASSQGRREQAFF. CDR3 nucleotide sequence: TGCGCCAGCAGCCAAGGTCGTAGGGAGCAAGCTTTCTTT.

This clonotype occurred a few times. The chain recombines TRBV7-2 with TRBJ1-2; D might be TRBD1 (6 bases). There are 18 residues in the CDR3. Germline V gene sequence: CDR1 SGHTA, CDR2 FQGNSA. V shed 0 bases and J shed 3 bases, with 20 bases lying between them. CDR3 in DNA: TGTGCCAGCAGCTTAGCGAACCCCTGGGGGGGCGACGACTATGGCTACACCTTC. It specifies CASSLANPWGGDDYGYTF. Together with reference TRBV7-2 and TRBJ1-2, the CDR3 gives the full variable domain: GAGVSQSPSNKVTEKGKDVELRCDPISGHTALYWYRQSLGQGLEFLIYFQGNSAPDKSGLPSDRFSAERTGGSVSTLTIQRTQQEDSAVYLCASSLANPWGGDDYGYTFGSGTRLTVV.

This clonotype was seen many times. The V gene is TRBV7-2, the J gene TRBJ2-3; possibly TRBD1 or TRBD2 for D (7 bases each). The V end lost 5 bases, the J end lost 6 bases, and 18 bases lay between the germline ends. Germline V CDR1 and CDR2: SGHTA, FQGNSA. The length of the CDR3 is 15 residues. The CDR3: CASSLGGQGGDTQYF. The CDR3, as DNA: TGTGCCAGCAGCCTAGGGGGGCAGGGGGGGGATACGCAGTATTTT.

The sample holds a few counts of this clonotype. The DNA of the CDR3 is TGTGCCAGCAGCCCGACAGGGGGCAAGAGAACCCAGTACTTC. Its translation: CASSPTGGKRTQYF. The chain links TRBV28 to TRBJ2-5, with 10 bases fitting TRBD1. Germline V gives CDR1 MDHEN, CDR2 SYDVKM. CDR3 length: 14 residues. V lost 6 bases, J lost 8 bases, and 9 bases stayed unmatched.

This clonotype has more than one count but fewer than ten. The chain carries TRBV7-6 and TRBJ2-3; 9 bases are shared with TRBD2. Germline-derived CDR1 and CDR2 are SGHVS and FNYEAQ. The junction had 10 bases not matched to a gene; V was cut back by 7 bases and J by 2 bases. The CDR3 spans 16 residues. This chain's CDR3 is CASNPIAGEPTDTQYF. CDR3 coding DNA: TGTGCCAGCAACCCGATAGCGGGAGAACCCACAGATACGCAGTATTTT.

This clonotype was observed a few times. The rearrangement uses TRBV14 and TRBJ1-2; a possible D gene is TRBD1 (6 bases). Germline CDR1 reads SGHDN; CDR2 reads FVKESK. The germline V and J ends were trimmed by 1 base and 7 bases, with 19 bases remaining between them. The CDR3 runs 16 residues. In nucleotides, the CDR3 is TGTGCCAGCAGCCAAGTAGCCGGGACACTAATTGCTGGCTACACCTTC. Amino acid sequence: CASSQVAGTLIAGYTF.

The chain links TRBV11-1 to TRBJ1-2; the match to TRBD1 covers 9 bases. The CDR3 extends over 18 amino acids. Germline loops: CDR1 SGHAT, CDR2 FQDESV (reference sequence). V gave up 5 bases and J gave up 0 bases; unmatched junction bases: 13. The CDR3: CASSPYLSDRGTNYGYTF. DNA of the CDR3: TGTGCCAGCAGCCCATACCTATCCGACAGGGGGACTAACTATGGCTACACCTTC.

This chain uses TRBV29-1 with TRBJ2-5, with D perhaps TRBD1 or TRBD2 (6 bases each). V lost 7 bases, J lost 0 bases, and 18 bases lay in between. The CDR3 loop spans 15 amino acids. Germline CDR1 and CDR2: SQVTM and ANQGSEA. CDR3 amino acids: CSALGGDKYQETQYF. The CDR3 coding sequence is TGCAGCGCCCTGGGCGGGGACAAGTACCAAGAGACCCAGTACTTC. The full variable domain, completed using reference TRBV29-1 and TRBJ2-5, is SAVISQKPSRDICQRGTSLTIQCQVDSQVTMMFWYRQQPGQSLTLIATANQGSEATYESGFVIDKFPISRPNLTFSTLTVSNMSPEDSSIYLCSALGGDKYQETQYFGPGTRLLVL.

A few counts support this clonotype. The V and J genes are TRBV10-3 and TRBJ2-5; 10 positions agree with TRBD2. CDR1 ENHRY and CDR2 SYGVKD come from the germline V gene. This CDR3 is built from 16 residues. V trimming: 4 bases; J trimming: 4 bases; junction bases outside the gene matches: 9. The CDR3 reads CAISGVLAGLAETQYF. In nucleotides, the CDR3 is TGTGCCATCAGTGGGGTACTAGCGGGATTGGCAGAGACCCAGTACTTC.

The rearrangement joins TRBV6-6 to TRBJ1-5, with D uncertain. This CDR3 has 15 amino acids. Trimming took off 5 bases at V and 0 bases at J, with 11 bases between the two ends. The germline V gene has CDR1 MNHNY and CDR2 SVGAGI (reference sequence). The CDR3: CASSHRAYSNQPQHF. CDR3 in DNA: TGTGCCAGCAGTCATCGGGCCTATAGCAATCAGCCCCAGCATTTT.

The CDR3 reads CASSLSWQYEQFF. The CDR3 DNA is TGTGCCAGCAGTTTATCGTGGCAATATGAGCAGTTCTTC. This rearrangement joins TRBV27 to TRBJ2-1; D gene uncertain. The germline CDR1 and CDR2 sequences are MNHEY and SMNVEV (reference sequence). Deletions cut 0 bases from V and 8 bases from J, with 8 bases between. This CDR3 has 13 residues.

The rearrangement links TRBV5-1 to TRBJ2-7; the D gene could be TRBD1 or TRBD2 (5 bases each). The CDR3 length is 16 residues. V lost 2 bases and J lost 5, with 20 bases in between. The germline gives CDR1 SGHRS, CDR2 YFSETQ. This CDR3 reads CASSFPRDRASDEQYF. The CDR3 nucleotides are TGCGCCAGCAGCTTCCCCCGGGACCGGGCATCGGACGAGCAGTACTTC. The entire variable domain, with the rest obtained from reference TRBV5-1 and TRBJ2-7, is as follows: KAGVTQTPRYLIKTRGQQVTLSCSPISGHRSVSWYQQTPGQGLQFLFEYFSETQRNKGNFPGRFSGRQFSNSRSEMNVSTLELGDSALYLCASSFPRDRASDEQYFGPGTRLTVT.

The genes are TRBV7-2 and TRBJ1-2, with D tentatively TRBD1 (6 bases). The V end was cut by 3 bases, the J end by 4 bases, with 9 bases between. CDR3 length: 13 residues. Germline V lookup: CDR1 SGHTA, CDR2 FQGNSA. The CDR3 reads CASSLDSVYGYTF. The DNA for the CDR3 is TGTGCCAGCAGCTTGGACAGCGTCTATGGCTACACCTTC.